This T cell receptor (beta chain) was sequenced for a study of blood T cell repertoires in COVID-19. Study context: The United States, Italy and Spain provided the acute and convalescent COVID-19 samples. Nucleic acid was either cDNA or gDNA, and it came from T cells, B-cell-depleted T cells, or PBMCs.

In this sample, this clone turned up a few times. After removal of 5 bases from V and 3 bases from J, the junction contained 11 bases not matched to a gene. Germline loops: CDR1 MNHEY, CDR2 SMNVEV (reference sequence). The CDR3 contains 16 residues. Original processing notes: Nucleated cell counts were estimated from reference gene primer amplification. Measured with immunoSEQ multiplex PCR; TCRdb has only the in-frame clones, and not every one. V and J calls and clone size follow that table, whereas D and trimming were derived from the DNA. The repertoire holds over 110,000 clones, with around 80% as singletons.

The chain joins TRBV27 to TRBJ2-7, with TRBD1 identical over 9 bases. The specimen was peripheral blood. The origin of this receptor is a man aged 55 to 69 with acute or convalescent COVID-19. The CDR3 spells CASSPNRDRALYEQYF. CDR3 in DNA: TGTGCCAGCAGTCCCAACCGGGACAGGGCCCTCTACGAGCAGTACTTC.